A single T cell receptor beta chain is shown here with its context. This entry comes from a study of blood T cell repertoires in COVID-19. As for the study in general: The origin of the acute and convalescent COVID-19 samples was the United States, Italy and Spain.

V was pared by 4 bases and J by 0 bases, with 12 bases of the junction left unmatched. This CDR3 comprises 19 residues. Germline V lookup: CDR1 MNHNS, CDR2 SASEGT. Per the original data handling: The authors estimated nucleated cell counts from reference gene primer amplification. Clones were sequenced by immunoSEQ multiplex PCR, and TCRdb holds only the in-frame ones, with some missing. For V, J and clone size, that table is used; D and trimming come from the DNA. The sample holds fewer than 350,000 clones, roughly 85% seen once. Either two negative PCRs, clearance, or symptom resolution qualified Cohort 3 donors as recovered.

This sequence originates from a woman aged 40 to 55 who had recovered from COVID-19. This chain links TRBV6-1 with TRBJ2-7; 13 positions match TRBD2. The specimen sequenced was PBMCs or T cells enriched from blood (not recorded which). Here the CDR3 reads CASSAPPGTSGTLSYEQYF. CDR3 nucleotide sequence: TGTGCCAGCAGTGCCCCACCCGGGACTAGCGGGACCCTCTCCTACGAGCAGTACTTC.